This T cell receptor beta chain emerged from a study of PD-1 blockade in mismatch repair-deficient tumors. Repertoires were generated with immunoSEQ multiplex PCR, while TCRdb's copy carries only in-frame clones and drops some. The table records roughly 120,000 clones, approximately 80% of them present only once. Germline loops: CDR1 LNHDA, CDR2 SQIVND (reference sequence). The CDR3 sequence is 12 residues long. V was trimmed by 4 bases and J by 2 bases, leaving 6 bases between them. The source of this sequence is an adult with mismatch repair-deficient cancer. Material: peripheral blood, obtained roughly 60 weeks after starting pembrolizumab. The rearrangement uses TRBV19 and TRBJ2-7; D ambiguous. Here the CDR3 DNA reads TGTGCCAGTAGTAGCGGTCCCTACGAGCAGTACTTC. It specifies CASSSGPYEQYF.